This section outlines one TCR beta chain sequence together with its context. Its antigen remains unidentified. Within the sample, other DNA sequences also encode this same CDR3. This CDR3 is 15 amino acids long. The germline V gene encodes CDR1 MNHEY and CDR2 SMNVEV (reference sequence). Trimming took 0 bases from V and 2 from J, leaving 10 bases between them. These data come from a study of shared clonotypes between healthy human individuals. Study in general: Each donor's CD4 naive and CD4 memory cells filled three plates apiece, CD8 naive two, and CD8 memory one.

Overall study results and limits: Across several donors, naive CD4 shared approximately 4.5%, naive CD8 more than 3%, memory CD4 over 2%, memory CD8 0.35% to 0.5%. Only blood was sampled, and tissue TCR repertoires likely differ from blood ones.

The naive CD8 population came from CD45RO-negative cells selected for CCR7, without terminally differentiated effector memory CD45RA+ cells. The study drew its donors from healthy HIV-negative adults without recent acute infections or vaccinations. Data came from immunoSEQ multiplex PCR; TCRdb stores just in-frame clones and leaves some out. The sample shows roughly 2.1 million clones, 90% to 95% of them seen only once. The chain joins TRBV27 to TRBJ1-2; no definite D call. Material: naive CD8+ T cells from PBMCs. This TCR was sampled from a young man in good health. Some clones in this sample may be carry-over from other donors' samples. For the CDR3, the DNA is TGTGCCAGCAGTTTATCGAGAACAGCAAACTATGGCTACACCTTC. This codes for CASSLSRTANYGYTF.